The TCR beta chain described here comes from a study of beta chain features in type 1 diabetes. Notes on the study in general: Type 1 diabetes patients had TCRB CDR3s that were shorter (moderately but significantly so) in all four CD4+ subsets. Sequencing of cDNA might inflate the share of cells that strongly express TCR.

This clone was counted only a few times. Its antigen is not identified. This CDR3 contains 15 residues. CDR1 is MNHNS, CDR2 SASEGT, per germline. V lost 7 bases and J lost 6; bases outside the gene matches: 9. Reverse transcription of all isolated RNA meant that expressed TCRB transcripts were sequenced. On average, stem cell-like memory T cell samples had approximately 930,000 reads. The assay was immunoSEQ multiplex PCR, and TCRdb's table has in-frame clones only and misses some. Among approximately 18,000 clones listed, 50% were seen once. This clonotype was obtained from a young man in good health. The chain uses TRBV6-1 and TRBJ2-1; 10 bases are a match to TRBD2. The sample was stem cell memory CD4+ T cells from blood. The CDR3, as DNA: TGTGCCAGCACTACCGGGACTAGCGCAACCAATGAGCAGTTCTTC. Protein: CASTTGTSATNEQFF.